This TCR beta chain was obtained from a study of blood T cell repertoires in COVID-19. Study context: COVID-19 samples, acute and convalescent, were from the United States, Italy and Spain. From T cells, B-cell-depleted T cells, or PBMCs came the material, which was cDNA or gDNA.

Germline loops: CDR1 LNHDA, CDR2 SQIVND (reference sequence). This CDR3 is built from 14 residues. Between the trimmed V and J ends, which lost 8 bases and 0 bases, there was a span of 8 bases. Per the original data handling: Amplification with reference gene primers provided the estimates of nucleated cell counts. TCRdb keeps only in-frame clones here, not all; method: immunoSEQ multiplex PCR. The V and J calls and clone size come from that table; D and trimming were worked out from the DNA. The sample yields 250,000 to 400,000 clones, 85% to 90% seen once. The sample taken for sequencing was peripheral blood. This sequence was found in a woman aged 25-40 years with COVID-19, enrolled during active disease. The rearrangement uses TRBV19 and TRBJ1-6, with D perhaps TRBD1 (6 bases). The DNA for the CDR3 is TGTGCCAGTGGACAGAGCTCCTATAATTCACCCCTCCACTTT. This encodes CASGQSSYNSPLHF.